This TCR beta chain was observed in a study of blood T cell repertoires in COVID-19. Overall study context: Donors in the United States, Italy and Spain gave samples during acute or convalescent COVID-19. PBMCs, B-cell-depleted T cells, or T cells were the source of the cDNA or gDNA that made up the material.

V dropped 2 bases and J dropped 0 bases, with 10 bases sitting between them. This CDR3 contains 15 residues. Germline CDR1 reads MNHEY; CDR2 reads SVGAGI. Per the original data handling: Amplification with reference gene primers provided the estimates of nucleated cell counts. TCRdb's copy holds only in-frame clones and misses some; the assay was immunoSEQ multiplex PCR. V and J calls and clone size come straight from that table; D and trimming were deduced from the DNA. In the table there are under 40,000 clones, around 87% of which are singletons. The sequence was collected from a man aged 55 to 70 with active COVID-19. The specimen sequenced was peripheral blood. The chain carries TRBV6-5 and TRBJ2-5; D is unclear. CDR3 amino acids: CASSYTLTDQETQYF. CDR3 nucleotide sequence: TGTGCCAGCAGTTACACTCTTACAGACCAAGAGACCCAGTACTTC.